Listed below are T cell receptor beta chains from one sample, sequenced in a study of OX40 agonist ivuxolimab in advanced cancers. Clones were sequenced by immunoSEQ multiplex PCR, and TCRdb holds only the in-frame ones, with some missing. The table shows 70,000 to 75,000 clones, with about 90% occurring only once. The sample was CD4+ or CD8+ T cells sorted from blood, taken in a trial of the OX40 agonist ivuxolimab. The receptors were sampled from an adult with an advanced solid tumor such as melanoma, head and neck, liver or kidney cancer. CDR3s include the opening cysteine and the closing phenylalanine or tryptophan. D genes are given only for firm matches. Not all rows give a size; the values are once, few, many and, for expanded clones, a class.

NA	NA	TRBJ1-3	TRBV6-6	CASSPRGRDTIYF	TGTGCCAGCAGTCCCCGAGGGAGGGACACCATATATTTT
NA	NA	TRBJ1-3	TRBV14	CASSQAGKGNTIYF	TGTGCCAGCAGCCAAGCGGGAAAGGGAAACACCATATATTTT
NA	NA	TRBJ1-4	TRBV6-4	CASSATGSSNEKLFF	TGTGCCAGCAGTGCTACAGGGTCGTCTAATGAAAAACTGTTTTTT
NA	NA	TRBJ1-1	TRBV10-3	CAISEYSRETEAFF	TGTGCCATCAGTGAGTATTCTAGGGAAACTGAAGCTTTCTTT
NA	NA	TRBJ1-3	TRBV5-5	CASSLGSTPGNTIYF	TGTGCCAGCAGCTTGGGGTCGACGCCTGGAAACACCATATATTTT
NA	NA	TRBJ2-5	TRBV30	CAWGQKETQYF	TGTGCCTGGGGACAGAAAGAGACCCAGTACTTC
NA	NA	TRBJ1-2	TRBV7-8	CASSLSESNYGYTF	TGTGCCAGCAGCTTATCCGAGTCTAACTATGGCTACACCTTC
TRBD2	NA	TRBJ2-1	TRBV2	CASSSKRLAGYNEQFF	TGTGCCAGCAGTTCTAAACGACTAGCGGGTTACAATGAGCAGTTCTTC
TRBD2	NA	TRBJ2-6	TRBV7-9	CASSPPGGAGANVLTF	TGTGCCAGCAGCCCTCCGGGGGGGGCAGGGGCCAACGTCCTGACTTTC
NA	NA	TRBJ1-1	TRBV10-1	CASSAQAYTEAFF	TGCGCCAGCAGCGCCCAGGCGTACACTGAAGCTTTCTTT
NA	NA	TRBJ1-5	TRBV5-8	CASSFSYSAVNQPQHF	TGTGCCAGCAGCTTCTCCTACTCGGCAGTCAATCAGCCCCAGCATTTT
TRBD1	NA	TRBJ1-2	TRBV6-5	CASSYRDRVRYTF	TGTGCCAGCAGTTACCGGGACAGGGTCCGCTACACCTTC
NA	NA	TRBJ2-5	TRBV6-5	CASRRQPQGGETQYF	TGTGCCAGCAGACGACAACCACAGGGGGGGGAGACCCAGTACTTC
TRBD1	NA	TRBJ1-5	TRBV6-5	CASSDRGGNQPQHF	TGTGCCAGCAGCGACAGGGGCGGCAATCAGCCCCAGCATTTT
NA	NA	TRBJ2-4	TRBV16	CASSQNKNIQYF	TGTGCCAGCTCCCAGAACAAAAACATTCAGTACTTC
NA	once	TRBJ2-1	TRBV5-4	CASSGKGGRGDNEQFF	TGTGCCAGCAGCGGGAAAGGGGGGAGAGGGGACAATGAGCAGTTCTTC
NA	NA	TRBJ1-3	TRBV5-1	CASSLEPGVGGNTIYF	TGCGCCAGCAGCTTGGAACCGGGAGTGGGTGGAAACACCATATATTTT
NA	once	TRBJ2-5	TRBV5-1	CASKPYLGAKQETQYF	TGCGCCAGCAAGCCGTATCTGGGAGCCAAACAAGAGACCCAGTACTTC
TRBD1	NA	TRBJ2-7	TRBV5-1	CASSLGGTGFHEQYF	TGCGCCAGCAGCTTGGGGGGGACAGGGTTCCACGAGCAGTACTTC
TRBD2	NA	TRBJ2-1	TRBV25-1	CASSELGRGSSYNEQFF	TGTGCCAGCAGTGAACTCGGGAGGGGGAGCTCCTACAATGAGCAGTTCTTC
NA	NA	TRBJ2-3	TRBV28	CASSAPGRRTDTQYF	TGTGCCAGCAGTGCACCGGGACGACGCACAGATACGCAGTATTTT
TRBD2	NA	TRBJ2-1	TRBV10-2	CASTSDPGLAATTRGEQFF	TGCGCCAGCACCTCCGACCCGGGACTAGCGGCCACCACGAGAGGTGAGCAGTTCTTC
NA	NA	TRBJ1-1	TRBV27	CASSLWQGRTEAFF	TGTGCCAGCAGTTTATGGCAGGGACGAACTGAAGCTTTCTTT
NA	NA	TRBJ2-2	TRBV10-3	CAISGGTGELFF	TGTGCCATCAGTGGGGGGACAGGGGAGCTGTTTTTT
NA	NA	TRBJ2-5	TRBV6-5	CASSYEETQYF	TGTGCCAGCAGTTACGAGGAGACCCAGTACTTC
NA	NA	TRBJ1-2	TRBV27	CASSSSTGFYGYTF	TGTGCCAGCAGTTCGTCCACAGGGTTTTATGGCTACACCTTC
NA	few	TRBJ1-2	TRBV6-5	CASSYSTSDSYGYTF	TGTGCCAGCAGTTACTCGACGTCGGATAGCTATGGCTACACCTTC
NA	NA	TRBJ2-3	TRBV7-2	CASSSDSYTQYF	TGTGCCAGCAGCTCGGACAGCTATACGCAGTATTTT
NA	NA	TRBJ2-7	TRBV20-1	CSAEGDYEQYF	TGCAGTGCGGAAGGGGACTACGAGCAGTACTTC
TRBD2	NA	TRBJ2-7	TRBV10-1	CASSKETSGTPYEQYF	TGCGCCAGCAGTAAAGAAACTAGCGGGACGCCGTACGAGCAGTACTTC
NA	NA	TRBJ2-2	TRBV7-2	CASSQLARELFF	TGTGCCAGCAGCCAACTAGCCCGGGAGCTGTTTTTT
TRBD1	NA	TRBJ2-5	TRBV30	CAWQAHGQVGLKTQYF	TGTGCCTGGCAGGCTCATGGACAGGTTGGTTTGAAGACCCAGTACTTC
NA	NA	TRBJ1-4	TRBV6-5	CASRLSGLSNEKLFF	TGTGCCAGCAGACTATCGGGACTTTCTAATGAAAAACTGTTTTTT
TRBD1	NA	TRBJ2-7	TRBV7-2	CASSRDSLDSYEQYF	TGTGCCAGCAGCCGGGACAGTTTGGATTCCTACGAGCAGTACTTC
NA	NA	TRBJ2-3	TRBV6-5	CASSPLRTIGDTQYF	TGTGCCAGCAGTCCTCTACGGACTATCGGGGATACGCAGTATTTT
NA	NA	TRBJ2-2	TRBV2	CASRDYQRVDGELFF	TGTGCCAGCAGGGACTACCAAAGAGTCGACGGGGAGCTGTTTTTT
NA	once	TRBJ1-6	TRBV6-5	CASSSPGSPLHF	TGTGCCAGCAGCTCCCCGGGTTCACCCCTCCACTTT
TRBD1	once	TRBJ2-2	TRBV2	CASRGQGSSGELFF	TGTGCCAGCAGGGGACAGGGAAGTTCCGGGGAGCTGTTTTTT
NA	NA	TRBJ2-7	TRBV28	CASSLGLGTYEQYF	TGTGCCAGCAGTTTGGGGTTGGGCACCTACGAGCAGTACTTC
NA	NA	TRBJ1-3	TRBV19	CASSIGLTGVSGNTIYF	TGTGCCAGTAGTATCGGTTTAACGGGGGTCTCTGGAAACACCATATATTTT
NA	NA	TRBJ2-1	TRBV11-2	CASSLFLGPNEQFF	TGTGCCAGCAGCTTATTCCTAGGGCCCAATGAGCAGTTCTTC
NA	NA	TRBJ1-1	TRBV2	CASSDRQGMRNTEAFF	TGTGCCAGCAGTGACCGGCAGGGTATGAGGAACACTGAAGCTTTCTTT
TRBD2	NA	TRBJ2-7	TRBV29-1	CSVDGLAGPYEQYF	TGCAGCGTCGATGGACTAGCGGGACCTTACGAGCAGTACTTC
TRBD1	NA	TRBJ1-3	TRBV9	CASSLTGAVTGNTIYF	TGTGCCAGCAGCCTCACAGGGGCAGTTACTGGAAACACCATATATTTT
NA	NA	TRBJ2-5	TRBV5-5	CASSLVGWETQYF	TGTGCCAGCAGCTTGGTGGGTTGGGAGACCCAGTACTTC
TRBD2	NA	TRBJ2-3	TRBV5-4	CASSWALAGSTDTQYF	TGTGCCAGCAGCTGGGCACTAGCGGGTAGCACAGATACGCAGTATTTT
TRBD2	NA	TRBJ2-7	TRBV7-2	CASSLGAGLPSYEQYF	TGTGCCAGCAGCTTAGGTGCGGGACTACCATCCTACGAGCAGTACTTC
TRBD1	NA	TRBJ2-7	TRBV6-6	CASSYGQGRRYEQYF	TGTGCCAGCAGTTACGGACAGGGGCGACGTTACGAGCAGTACTTC
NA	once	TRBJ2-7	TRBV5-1	CASSFDREQYF	TGCGCCAGCAGCTTCGACAGGGAGCAGTACTTC
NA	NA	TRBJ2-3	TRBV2	CASTLGGGTDTQYF	TGTGCCAGCACTCTGGGCGGGGGCACAGATACGCAGTATTTT
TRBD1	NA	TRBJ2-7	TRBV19	CASSTSYLQGAYSYEQYF	TGTGCCAGTAGTACTTCTTACTTACAGGGGGCCTACTCCTACGAGCAGTACTTC
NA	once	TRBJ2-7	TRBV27	CASTGGTAGTYEQYF	TGTGCCAGCACTGGAGGCACAGCCGGGACCTACGAGCAGTACTTC
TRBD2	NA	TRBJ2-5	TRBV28	CASSRGTSGSETQYF	TGTGCCAGCAGTAGGGGGACTAGCGGGAGTGAGACCCAGTACTTC